The rows below give T cell receptor beta chains drawn from one sample of a study of T cell responses to AZD1222 COVID-19 vaccine. Profiling relied on immunoSEQ multiplex PCR, and the TCRdb table lists in-frame clones only, not all of them. The sample includes roughly 120,000 clones, 70% to 90% of them seen just once. This specimen was peripheral blood, taken on day 0 of MenACWY control vaccination. The receptor set was obtained from an adult in good health. The CDR3 runs from the conserved cysteine through the conserved F or W. Fields, in order: J gene, V gene, CDR3 length, clone size, D gene, CDR3 DNA, CDR3 protein. D genes are given only for firm matches. Some rows mark clone size as missing; the rest say once, few, many or name a class of expanded clone.

TRBJ2-5 TRBV20-1 18 NA NA TGCAGTGCTAGTCGACAGTCCCAAACAAACTATGGGGGGGCGACCCAGTACTTC CSASRQSQTNYGGATQYF
TRBJ1-6 TRBV25-1 15 NA NA TGTGCCAGCAGTGAGGACGGCTACTATAATTCACCCCTCCACTTT CASSEDGYYNSPLHF
TRBJ2-2 TRBV28 19 NA TRBD2 TGTGCCAGCAGCTCCCCGACTAGCGGGGTATACGCGAACACCGGGGAGCTGTTTTTT CASSSPTSGVYANTGELFF
TRBJ1-2 TRBV7-8 12 NA NA TGTGCCAGCAGCACCACCCTCACTGGCTACACCTTC CASSTTLTGYTF
TRBJ1-1 TRBV6-2/TRBV6-3 14 NA TRBD1 TGTGCCAGCAGCCCGACTCTGACAGGGAGTGAAGCTTTCTTT CASSPTLTGSEAFF
TRBJ1-5 TRBV28 16 NA NA TGTGCCAGCACCGAAAGGAGTGGCCTCCTCAATCAGCCCCAGCATTTT CASTERSGLLNQPQHF
TRBJ1-3 TRBV7-2 16 NA NA TGTGCCAGCAGCCCTGACGGGGATACCTCTGGAAACACCATATATTTT CASSPDGDTSGNTIYF
TRBJ1-2 TRBV5-5 13 once NA TGTGCCAGCAGCTTGGGGGGGTATCTTGGCTACACCTTC CASSLGGYLGYTF
TRBJ1-1 TRBV18 14 NA NA TGTGCCAGCTCACCGGGTGCAGGGGTTTTGGGGGCTTTCTTT CASSPGAGVLGAFF
TRBJ1-6 TRBV5-5 14 NA NA TGTGCCAGCAGCTTAGGGTTAACTAATTCACCCCTCCACTTT CASSLGLTNSPLHF
TRBJ2-4 TRBV7-9 16 NA TRBD1 TGTGCCAGCAGTTCGGACAGGGATGGGGCCAGGCACATTCAGTACTTC CASSSDRDGARHIQYF
TRBJ2-1 TRBV3-1/TRBV3-2 16 NA TRBD1 TGTGCCAGCAGCCACATAGACAGGGTGTTCTACAATGAGCAGTTCTTC CASSHIDRVFYNEQFF
TRBJ2-7 TRBV6-5 13 NA TRBD1 TGTGCCAGCAGTTGGGGACAGTCCTACGAGCAGTACTTC CASSWGQSYEQYF
TRBJ2-4 TRBV5-6 17 NA TRBD2 TGTGCCAGCAGCCAGCGGGGGGCGGCTATCGCCAAAAACATTCAGTACTTC CASSQRGAAIAKNIQYF
TRBJ1-1 TRBV5-8 12 NA NA TGTGCCAGCAGCTTGGTAGACACTGAAGCTTTCTTT CASSLVDTEAFF
TRBJ2-3 TRBV6-6 16 NA NA TGTGCCAGCAGCCCAGCTCTCCACCTACAGGGAGATACGCAGTATTTT CASSPALHLQGDTQYF
TRBJ1-4 TRBV19 19 NA NA TGTGCCAGTAGGAAGGCATGGACCAGGAATCATTCGGGTAATGAAAAACTGTTTTTT CASRKAWTRNHSGNEKLFF
TRBJ1-6 TRBV4-2 13 NA NA TGTGCCAGCAGCCAACTAGGGAATTCACCCCTCCACTTT CASSQLGNSPLHF
TRBJ2-2 TRBV5-4 15 NA TRBD1 TGTGCCAGCAGCCAAAGGGACAGGAACACCGGGGAGCTGTTTTTT CASSQRDRNTGELFF
TRBJ2-2 TRBV9 16 NA TRBD1 TGTGCCAGCAGCGTAGGGGACAGGGCGAACACCGGGGAGCTGTTTTTT CASSVGDRANTGELFF
TRBJ1-3 TRBV5-4 17 NA NA TGTGCCAGCAGCTTGTCCGAGGGGCACTTCTCTGGAAACACCATATATTTT CASSLSEGHFSGNTIYF
TRBJ2-1 TRBV21-1 14 NA NA TGTGCCAGCAGCAGTCGACACAGGGGAAATGAGCAGTTCTTC CASSSRHRGNEQFF
TRBJ2-7 TRBV1 18 NA NA TGCACCAGCAGCCAACACCTACAAGTTGGCAGGGCCTTCCACGAGCAGTACTTC CTSSQHLQVGRAFHEQYF
TRBJ2-3 TRBV19 16 few TRBD2 TGTGCCAGTAGTATAGAGGCAGCGGGGGGGCTGGATACGCAGTATTTT CASSIEAAGGLDTQYF
TRBJ2-7 TRBV3-1/TRBV3-2 17 NA TRBD2 TGTGCCAGCAGCCTCTGGACTAGCGGGGGTAGCCTCTACGAGCAGTACTTC CASSLWTSGGSLYEQYF
TRBJ1-2 TRBV3-1/TRBV3-2 17 NA NA TGTGCCAGCAGCCAAGTTTTTGCCGCCCGGAGTAGCTATGGCTACACCTTC CASSQVFAARSSYGYTF
TRBJ1-2 TRBV5-8 13 NA NA TGTGCCAGCAGCTTGACGACGGACTATGGCTACACCTTC CASSLTTDYGYTF
TRBJ2-7 TRBV28 17 NA NA TGTGCCAGCAGTTTTGCCGTGCCGCCGACAAGCTCCTACGAGCAGTACTTC CASSFAVPPTSSYEQYF
TRBJ2-7 TRBV30 14 NA NA TGTGCCTGGAGTAATGAGGCAGGCGTGGACGAGCAGTACTTC CAWSNEAGVDEQYF
TRBJ2-1 TRBV4-3 13 NA NA TGCGCCAGCAGCCGTTCTAGCGCCAATGAGCAGTTCTTC CASSRSSANEQFF
TRBJ1-1 TRBV18 16 once NA TGTGCCAGCTCACCACTGGGGTTTGGGGACATCCAGAAAGCTTTCTTT CASSPLGFGDIQKAFF
TRBJ1-2 TRBV9 14 NA NA TGTGCCAGCAGCGGGATCAGGGATAACTATGGCTACACCTTC CASSGIRDNYGYTF
TRBJ1-5 TRBV6-2/TRBV6-3 16 few NA TGTGCCAGCAGTTACGGGGAGGAGTTTTTTAATCAGCCCCAGCATTTT CASSYGEEFFNQPQHF
TRBJ2-1 TRBV7-8 16 NA TRBD2 TGTGCCAGCAGCTTAGGAGGCCAGCGGGGGGACAATGAGCAGTTCTTC CASSLGGQRGDNEQFF
TRBJ2-3 TRBV7-2 17 NA TRBD2 TGTGCCAGCAGCTTAGAGGGACTAGACACCTTCACAGATACGCAGTATTTT CASSLEGLDTFTDTQYF
TRBJ2-1 TRBV29-1 16 few TRBD1 TGCAGCGTTGAAGGCTACAGGGGCTTAGGATACAATGAGCAGTTCTTC CSVEGYRGLGYNEQFF
TRBJ2-7 TRBV2 14 NA NA TGTGCCAGCAGTGATGCGGCGGGTCTTTACGAGCAGTACTTC CASSDAAGLYEQYF
TRBJ2-3 TRBV13 17 NA TRBD1 TGTGCCAGCAGCCAGTGGACAGGGTCGGCTAGCACAGATACGCAGTATTTT CASSQWTGSASTDTQYF
TRBJ1-1 TRBV7-3 13 NA NA TGTGCCAGCAGCCTATCCGGACTCACTGAAGCTTTCTTT CASSLSGLTEAFF
TRBJ1-5 TRBV27 13 NA NA TGTGCCAGCAGTTTGCTAGGGAGTCAGCCCCAGCATTTT CASSLLGSQPQHF
TRBJ2-5 TRBV25-1 18 NA TRBD2 TGTGCCAGCAGTGAATGGCTCCCGGGGGAGGGGATAGGAGAGACCCAGTACTTC CASSEWLPGEGIGETQYF